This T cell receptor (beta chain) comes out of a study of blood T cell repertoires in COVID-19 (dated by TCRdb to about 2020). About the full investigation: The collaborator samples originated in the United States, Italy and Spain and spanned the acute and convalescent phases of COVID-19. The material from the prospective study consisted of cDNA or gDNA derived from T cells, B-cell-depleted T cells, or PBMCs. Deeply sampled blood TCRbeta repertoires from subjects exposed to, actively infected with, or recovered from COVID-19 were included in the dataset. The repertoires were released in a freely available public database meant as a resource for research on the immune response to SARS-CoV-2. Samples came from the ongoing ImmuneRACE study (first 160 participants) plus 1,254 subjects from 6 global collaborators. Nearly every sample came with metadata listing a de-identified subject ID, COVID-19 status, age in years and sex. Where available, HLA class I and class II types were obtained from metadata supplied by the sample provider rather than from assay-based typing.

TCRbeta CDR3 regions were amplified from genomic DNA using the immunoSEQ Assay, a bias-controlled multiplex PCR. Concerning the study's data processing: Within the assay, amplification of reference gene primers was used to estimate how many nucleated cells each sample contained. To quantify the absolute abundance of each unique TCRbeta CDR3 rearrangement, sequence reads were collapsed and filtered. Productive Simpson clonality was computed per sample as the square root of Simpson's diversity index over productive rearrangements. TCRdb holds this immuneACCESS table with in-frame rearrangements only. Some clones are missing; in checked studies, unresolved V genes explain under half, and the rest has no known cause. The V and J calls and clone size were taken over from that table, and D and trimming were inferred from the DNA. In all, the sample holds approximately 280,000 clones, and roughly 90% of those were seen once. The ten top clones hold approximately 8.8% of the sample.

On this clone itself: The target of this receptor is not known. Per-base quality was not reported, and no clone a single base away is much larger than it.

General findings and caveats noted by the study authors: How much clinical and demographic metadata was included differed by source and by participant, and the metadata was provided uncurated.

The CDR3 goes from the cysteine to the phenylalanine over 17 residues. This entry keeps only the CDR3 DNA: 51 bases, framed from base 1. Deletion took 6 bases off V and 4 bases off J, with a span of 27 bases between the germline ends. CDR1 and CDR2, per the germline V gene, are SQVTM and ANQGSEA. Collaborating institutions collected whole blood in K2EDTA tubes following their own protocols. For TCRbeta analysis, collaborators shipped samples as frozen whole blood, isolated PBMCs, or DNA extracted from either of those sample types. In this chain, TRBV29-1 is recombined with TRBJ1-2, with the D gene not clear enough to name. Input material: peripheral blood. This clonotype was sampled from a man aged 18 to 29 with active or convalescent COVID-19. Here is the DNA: TGCAGCGTGGGGTGGTTAGCGGGTGAACCGAACGGCTATGGCTACACCTTC. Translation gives CSVGWLAGEPNGYGYTF.